This TCR beta chain emerged from a study of T cell responses to AZD1222 COVID-19 vaccine. Some clones are missing from TCRdb's copy, which holds only in-frame ones; the method was immunoSEQ multiplex PCR. Of 150,000 to 200,000 clones listed, 70% to 90% are singletons. With regard to this clone: No antigen is known for it.

Overall study findings and caveats: Per reports, nearly half of all spike-specific TCRs target regions that are unmutated in variants. It was only a handful of AZD1222 recipients who were seropositive at baseline. Vaccination with two AZD1222 doses was followed by a rise in Spike-specific TCR breadth and depth.

Per germline, CDR1 KGHSH and CDR2 LQKENI. Trimming left V 2 bases short and J 2 bases short, with 12 bases between. This CDR3 has 15 residues. The clonotype comes from an adult who received the AZD1222 COVID-19 vaccine. The source was peripheral blood, collected 28 days after the second AZD1222 dose. This sequence joins TRBV18 and TRBJ2-5; D unresolved. The DNA of the CDR3 is TGTGCCAGCTCACCAGGTTGGGCGACACAAGAGACCCAGTACTTC. Encoded protein: CASSPGWATQETQYF.